This TCR beta chain was recorded in a study of T cells after yellow fever vaccination (dated by TCRdb to the late 2010s). For the study in its entirety: The SMART-Seq v4 Ultra Low Input RNA kit was used to prepare libraries from fractions with low cell numbers. Bulk TCR alpha and beta repertoires were sequenced longitudinally to track T-cell clones before and after primary and booster YFV17D yellow fever vaccination. Two healthy male donors, one aged 18 to 30 and one aged 30 to 40 years, made up the cohort. Bulk PBMC replicates and cell subsets were isolated from blood drawn at multiple timepoints before and after both primary and secondary immunization.

This sample's treatment or condition label indicates: live attenuated yellow fever vaccine strain. At each blood-draw timepoint, two biological replicates of bulk PBMCs were collected. A standard Ficoll-Paque protocol was used to isolate PBMCs from peripheral blood. TriZol was used to extract RNA from bulk PBMCs, CD4 and CD8 fractions, and dextramer-positive and dextramer-negative fractions. Synthesis of TCR cDNA relied on 5'RACE template switching, a step that introduced a universal primer site along with unique molecular identifiers. Priming of cDNA synthesis was performed from both the TCR alpha and TCR beta constant segments. Libraries were amplified in two PCR steps, with sample barcodes and sequencing adapters added in the second step. Sequencing of the libraries was done on either Illumina HiSeq 2500 (2x100 bp) or NovaSeq (2x150 bp). Processing in the source paper ran as follows. MIGEC handled demultiplexing of reads and collapsing into UMI consensus sequences, while MiXCR performed V(D)J alignment. Vaccine-responding clonotypes were defined with edgeR using replicate PBMC samples, requiring FDR below 0.01 and a log2 fold change above 5 up to day 15. CD4 or CD8 identity was assigned to each bulk clonotype according to whether the clonotype was present at higher abundance in the sequenced CD4 repertoire or the sequenced CD8 repertoire. The public reads were run again by TCRdb, first through fastp at Q25 and then through MiXCR, and only productive beta chains were kept. Here each entry gathers all rows of one CDR3 protein and keeps the most common genes and DNA. TCRdb, not the original authors, processed these V and J calls. This sample has 350,000 or so distinct CDR3 sequences in its table, and about 7.8% of those were observed once. The top ten clonotypes cover approximately 18% of the sample.

The sample holds a few counts of this clonotype. It has no known antigen specificity. The input lacks base qualities; no much larger clone sits a single base away. Including the terminal cysteine and phenylalanine, the CDR3 comprises 18 residues. The kept DNA is CDR3 alone, 54 bases in frame from the first base. CDR1 is given as DFQATT and CDR2 as SNEGSKA, both from the germline V gene (reference sequence). Germline trimming: 6 bases from V, 7 bases from J; junction bases outside gene matches: 22. Results and caveats for the whole study, not just this receptor: A small share of clonotypes was detected in both CD4 and CD8 compartments, with the overlap likely arising from convergent recombination. After the booster, most clones that had expanded after primary vaccination were detected again (roughly 96% of CD4 and around nine tenths of CD8), suggesting broad maintenance of memory. The secondary T-cell response was weaker than the primary response but faster, peaking on day 5 instead of day 15. Because abundant contaminating clonotypes from the bulk population could be contained in FACS-sorted repertoires, computational filtering was required. Because only two donors were included in the study, the extent to which the findings can be generalized is limited.

The sample here was PBMCs, taken roughly 46 days after the first yellow fever vaccination. The chain is assembled from TRBV20-1 and TRBJ2-5; 11 bases in between match TRBD2. This receptor was identified in a man between 18 and 29 years old who received the YFV17D yellow fever vaccine. The CDR3 region has the sequence CSAQTPVTSGEDLRTQYF. In nucleotide form, the sequence is TGCAGTGCGCAGACACCCGTGACTAGCGGGGAGGACTTGAGGACCCAGTACTTC.